This T cell receptor (beta chain) appears in the sequencing data of a study of metastatic and nonmetastatic thyroid tumors. Original handling: A papillary thyroid cancer distant-metastasis classifier was built from CDR3 differences across clinicopathological groups. TCRdb re-clonotyped the PCR reads through MiXCR. V and J calls and clone size were set by TCRdb, not the authors. The sample lists roughly 63,000 clones, about 16% occurring once. The entire patient cohort was treatment-naive prior to thyroid surgery. The V and J ends lost 3 bases and 7 bases respectively, with 10 bases between them. Germline CDR1 MGHRA, CDR2 YSYEKL. The CDR3 contains 13 residues.

The rearrangement uses TRBV4-1 and TRBJ1-3, with D hard to call. The sequenced sample was blood. This clonotype was sampled from a male donor with papillary thyroid cancer or a benign thyroid nodule (not recorded which). Some clones in this sample may be carry-over from other donors' samples. CDR3 protein: CASSQAGANTIYF. CDR3 sequence (DNA): TGCGCCAGCAGCCAGGCGGGAGCCAACACCATATATTTT.